The entry that follows covers one T cell receptor (beta chain) sequence. This clone has more than one count but fewer than ten. Its antigen is unknown. Base qualities are not provided; no much larger clone lies one nucleotide away. CDR1 and CDR2 (MNHEY, SVGAGI) derive from the germline V gene. Ends trimmed: V by 1 base, J by 2 bases; bases unmatched to a gene: 2. The CDR3, cysteine through phenylalanine, is 15 amino acids long. The sequence is cut down to CDR3 DNA, 45 bases in frame from base 1. For TCR Vbeta sequencing, memory CD4+ T cells were sorted ex vivo from the peripheral blood of both healthy controls and narcolepsy patients. The library was generated by the immunoSEQ multiplex PCR assay. This is the immuneACCESS table as TCRdb keeps it, with only in-frame sequences that have V and J called. A part of the clones is gone; compared with another copy, unresolved V genes explain less than half, and the rest is unexplained. This sample gives tens of thousands of clones in total; around four fifths of them show up just once. The top ten hold 2.5% of the sample.

These data belong to a study of T cells in narcolepsy (dated by TCRdb to between 2017 and 2018). Background on the whole study: Patients with narcolepsy type 1 or type 2 (NT1, NT2) and healthy control donors were enrolled in the study. The study sought autoreactive T cells targeting hypocretin neuron self-antigens (hypocretin, TRIB2) in narcolepsy patients, using TCR Vbeta sequencing to track clonotypes in blood and CSF. Broader findings and caveats from the paper: Certain blood memory CD4+ repertoires from patients and controls had no sequences that matched autoreactive T cell clones. According to the report, autoreactive clonotypes were detected serially in the blood of the same patients and of different patients, but not in healthy controls. HCRT-specific and TRIB2-specific autoreactive clonotypes were highlighted in plots that compared CD4+ T cell clonotypes in CSF versus blood from the same patient. Patients and controls had comparable numbers of sequenced blood memory CD4+ clonotypes, averaging about 40,000 and 33,000, respectively.

The chain employs TRBV6-5 and TRBJ2-7, with TRBD1 matching 10 junction bases. The receptor was derived from a human donor with narcolepsy. The source material was CD45RA- memory CD4+ T cells from PBMCs. This sample's cell subset or site label indicates: memory T cells sorted ex vivo from peripheral blood. This receptor carries the CDR3 CASSYFGQGAYEQYF. The nucleotide sequence reads TGTGCCAGCAGTTACTTCGGACAGGGGGCCTACGAGCAGTACTTC.